One and the same sample provided the 32 T cell receptor beta chains below, sequenced in a study of regulatory T cells in long-lasting Graves disease. Time point here: newly diagnosed GD, antithyroid drugs for less than 3 months. Following extraction of RNA from PBMCs, that RNA was used to make the TCR library. TCR beta libraries were built with iRepertoire HTBI primers and Arm-PCR of CDR3 regions. MiXCR, applied by TCRdb to the multiplex PCR reads, yields one record per CDR3 protein. In the table there are 300,000 to 400,000 distinct CDR3 sequences, approximately 15% of which are singletons. The same data also contributed to another study, on T cells in Graves' hyperthyroidism and ophthalmopathy.

This material consisted of peripheral blood mononuclear cells (PBMCs), taken at new diagnosis, from a patient treated with antithyroid drugs. The receptors stem from a man between 35 and 55 years old with Graves disease.

This clonotype came up many times. The V and J genes are TRBV29-1 and TRBJ2-5; D remains ambiguous. Germline V gene sequence: CDR1 SQVTM, CDR2 ANQGSEA. The CDR3 has 14 amino acids. V lost 7 bases, J lost 4 bases, and 19 bases lay in between. Here the CDR3 reads CSGLPAGLRETQYF. In DNA form, the CDR3 reads TGCAGCGGCTTGCCGGCCGGTTTGAGAGAGACCCAGTACTTC.

This clonotype occurred many times. The chain employs TRBV4-2 and TRBJ1-5; no firm D call. Germline V lookup: CDR1 LGHNA, CDR2 YNFKEQ. The ends were cut back, 0 bases at V and 0 bases at J, with 6 bases in the middle. The CDR3 sequence is 15 residues long. CDR3 residues: CASSQEGFSNQPQHF. CDR3 nucleotide sequence: TGTGCCAGCAGCCAAGAAGGGTTTAGCAATCAGCCCCAGCATTTT.

Turning to this clonotype: This likely reflects a read error, since a far larger clone is one base away. The CDR3 region is CASRDGGPYNEQSF. The CDR3 region has the DNA TGTGCCAGCCGGGACGGGGGGCCCTACAATGAGCAGTCCTTC. The chain combines TRBV11-3 with TRBJ2-1, with a weak D call TRBD2 (7 bases). The CDR3 contains 14 residues. Germline CDR1 and CDR2: SGHNT and YENEEA.

This clonotype was seen many times. V is TRBV3-1 and J is TRBJ2-1, with D tentatively TRBD2 (6 bases). Germline V gene sequence: CDR1 LGHDT, CDR2 YNNKEL (reference sequence). V lost 4 bases and J lost 9, with 13 bases in between. The CDR3 spans 13 residues. This CDR3 reads CASSPRRVGEQFF. The CDR3 DNA follows: TGTGCCAGCAGCCCCCGGAGGGTTGGTGAGCAGTTCTTC.

The V and J genes are TRBV4-1 and TRBJ1-5; 7 bases map to TRBD1. There are 15 residues in the CDR3. The V segment lost 0 bases and the J segment 6 bases; nucleotides outside the gene matches: 5. Germline CDR1 reads MGHRA; CDR2 reads YSYEKL. Here the CDR3 reads CASSQEGAGGQPQHF. The CDR3 bases are TGCGCCAGCAGCCAAGAGGGGGCAGGGGGTCAGCCCCAGCATTTT.

This clonotype was seen more than once but under ten times. This chain links TRBV12-3 or TRBV12-4 with TRBJ1-5; 7 nucleotides agree with TRBD1. This CDR3 region has 17 residues. Trimming took 5 bases from V and 2 from J; bases not matched to a gene: 12. The CDR3, as DNA: TGTGCCAGCAGTCCGAGGACAGGTACGGCGGGCAATCAGCCCCAGCATTTT. Its translation is CASSPRTGTAGNQPQHF.

This chain connects TRBV20-1 to TRBJ1-5; no firm D call. The length of the CDR3 is 13 residues. Germline V CDR1 and CDR2: DFQATT, SNEGSKA (reference sequence). V was shortened by 6 bases and J by 3 bases, with 12 bases between the two germline ends. CDR3 DNA: TGCAGTGCCGACATCGGGCTCAATCAGCCCCAGCATTTT. It codes for CSADIGLNQPQHF.

The chain has TRBV6-1 and TRBJ2-5; the D is unclear. V lost 7 bases, J lost 3 bases, and 9 bases lay in between. Per the germline V gene, CDR1 is MNHNS and CDR2 is SASEGT. This CDR3 has 12 residues. The CDR3 DNA follows: TGTGCCAGCAATCCTAGAGAAGAGACCCAGTACTTC. This codes for CASNPREETQYF.

This clonotype has ten or more counts. The chain employs TRBV12-3 or TRBV12-4 and TRBJ2-7; D may be TRBD1 or TRBD2 (6 bases each). The CDR3 runs to 15 residues. Trimming took 5 bases from V and 3 from J, leaving 17 bases between them. Here the CDR3 DNA reads TGTGCCAGCAGTCTGGAAGGAGGGGGAGGCTACGAGCAGTACTTC. This encodes CASSLEGGGGYEQYF.

This clonotype was seen at least ten times. V gene TRBV5-6 combines with J gene TRBJ2-7; a weak D match, TRBD1 (6 bases). This CDR3 has 14 residues. Trimming cost V 4 bases and J 2 bases, with 13 bases left between them. Germline loops: CDR1 SGHDT, CDR2 YYEEEE. The CDR3 reads CASSRAGVPYEQYF. The CDR3 DNA sequence: TGTGCCAGCAGCCGGGCAGGGGTTCCCTACGAGCAGTACTTC.

A few counts support this clonotype. This chain links TRBV6-5 with TRBJ2-5, with D possibly being TRBD2 (5 bases). This CDR3 has 14 amino acids. Trimming pared 2 bases from V and 4 bases from J, leaving 11 bases between. The germline V gene has CDR1 MNHEY and CDR2 SVGAGI. CDR3 residues: CASSYNPRGETQYF. CDR3 coding DNA: TGTGCCAGCAGTTACAACCCCCGGGGAGAGACCCAGTACTTC.

This clonotype was found many times. The rearrangement links TRBV2 to TRBJ2-7; no clear D. CDR3 length: 14 amino acids. Trimming pared 2 bases from V and 5 bases from J, leaving 13 bases between. In germline, CDR1 is SNHLY, CDR2 FYNNEI. DNA for the CDR3: TGTGCCAGCAGTGAATTGGGTTTTGTCAACGAGCAGTACTTC. Protein product: CASSELGFVNEQYF.

This clonotype was seen a few times. J is TRBJ2-7 and V is TRBV3-1, with 8 bases fitting TRBD1. The CDR3 consists of 13 residues. Germline V gene data show CDR1 as LGHDT and CDR2 as YNNKEL (reference sequence). The junction had 1 base not matched to a gene; V was cut back by 3 bases and J by 3 bases. DNA for the CDR3: TGTGCCAGCAGCCATGGGACAGGCTACGAGCAGTACTTC. As protein: CASSHGTGYEQYF.

This clonotype appeared many times. The gene calls are TRBV10-3 and TRBJ1-1; TRBD1 agrees at 7 bases. Germline CDR1 is ENHRY and CDR2 is SYGVKD. The ends lost 5 bases at V and 7 bases at J; junction bases unmatched: 10. This CDR3 is 14 amino acids long. Written as DNA, the CDR3 is TGTGCCATCAGTACATTTCCCGGGACAGTTGAAGCTTTCTTT. It encodes CAISTFPGTVEAFF.

The V and J genes are TRBV20-1 and TRBJ1-6; 7 bases are shared with TRBD1. Germline V gene sequence: CDR1 DFQATT, CDR2 SNEGSKA (reference sequence). The J segment lost 8 bases and the V segment lost 3 bases, leaving 7 bases of the junction unmatched. This CDR3 has 14 amino acids. As DNA, the CDR3 is TGCAGTGCTAGGGGACAGTACCTGGATTCACCCCTCCACTTT. Its translation is CSARGQYLDSPLHF.

The V call is TRBV29-1, the J call TRBJ1-1; the D is unclear. This CDR3 is built from 13 residues. Trimming stripped 6 bases from V and 1 base from J, with 12 bases between. Germline CDR1 is SQVTM and CDR2 is ANQGSEA. The DNA for the CDR3 is TGCAGCGTAAGGGTGGTTGGGAACACTGAAGCTTTCTTT. This sequence encodes CSVRVVGNTEAFF.

This clonotype was recorded at least ten times. The rearrangement uses TRBV7-3 and TRBJ2-5; 12 bases fit TRBD2. J gave up 2 bases and V 5 bases, and 3 bases lay outside the gene matches. The CDR3 runs 15 residues. Germline values: CDR1 SGHTA, CDR2 FQGTGA. CDR3 region: CASSPSGGEQETQYF. The CDR3 DNA reads TGTGCCAGCAGCCCTAGCGGGGGGGAACAAGAGACCCAGTACTTC.

In this sample, this clonotype turned up many times. The chain recombines TRBV6-1 with TRBJ1-1, with D unresolved. The V gene lost 7 bases and the J gene lost 1 base, with 13 bases spanning the gap. The CDR3 is 14 amino acids. CDR1 and CDR2 from the germline V gene are MNHNS and SASEGT. CDR3 sequence reads: CASTLRLQNTEAFF. For the CDR3, the DNA is TGTGCCAGCACCCTAAGGTTGCAGAACACTGAAGCTTTCTTT.

Comments on this clonotype: A single base separates this from a much larger clone, so it may be a read error. CDR3 residues: CASSQSVSGGNEQYF. CDR3 in DNA: TGTGCCAGCAGCCAATCCGTATCAGGGGGTAATGAGCAGTACTTC. V usage is TRBV16 and J usage is TRBJ2-7; 7 bases are shared with TRBD1. V shed 0 bases, J shed 7 bases, and the junction held 9 bases outside the gene matches. This CDR3 has 15 residues. Germline CDR1 is KGHSY and CDR2 is FQNENV.

The table lists this clonotype with many counts. The rearrangement uses TRBV24-1 and TRBJ2-3; 10 bases align to TRBD2. CDR1 KGHDR and CDR2 SFDVKD come from the germline V gene. The ends lost 3 bases at V and 5 bases at J; junction bases unmatched: 7. The CDR3 is 16 residues long. Written as DNA, the CDR3 is TGTGCCACCAGTGATGCCTCTAGCGGGGGAAGAGATACGCAGTATTTT. This gives the protein CATSDASSGGRDTQYF.

This clonotype came up many times. The genes are TRBV6-5 and TRBJ1-5; no clear D gene. Trimming removed 0 bases from V and 6 bases from J, with 6 bases in between. The CDR3 is 13 amino acids. Germline V gene data show CDR1 as MNHEY and CDR2 as SVGAGI. The CDR3 DNA sequence: TGTGCCAGCAGTTACTCGAGAGGTCAGCCCCAGCATTTT. It codes for CASSYSRGQPQHF.

This clonotype was counted ten times or more. The chain uses TRBV5-1 and TRBJ2-3, with no clear D. V lost 0 bases and J 5 bases, leaving 13 bases between the germline ends. The CDR3 length is 15 residues. Germline V CDR1 and CDR2: SGHRS, YFSETQ. The CDR3 DNA reads TGCGCCAGCAGCTTGGTCAGTTACCTCGGAGATACGCAGTATTTT. This gives the protein CASSLVSYLGDTQYF.

The count of this clonotype is one. The chain has TRBV18 and TRBJ1-2; the match to TRBD1 covers 12 bases. The trim removed 5 bases at V and 6 bases at J, leaving 4 bases unmatched. The CDR3 extends over 14 amino acids. The germline gives CDR1 KGHSH, CDR2 LQKENI. CDR3 sequence (DNA): TGTGCCAGCTCATGGGGACAGGGGGCAGATGGCTACACCTTC. Translating it yields CASSWGQGADGYTF. Combining the CDR3 with reference TRBV18 and TRBJ1-2 gives the whole variable domain NAGVMQNPRHLVRRRGQEARLRCSPMKGHSHVYWYRQLPEEGLKFMVYLQKENIIDESGMPKERFSAEFPKEGPSILRIQQVVRGDSAAYFCASSWGQGADGYTFGSGTRLTVV.

Many counts were recorded for this clonotype. The V call is TRBV15, the J call TRBJ2-3; D might be TRBD1 or TRBD2, each matching 5 bases. Trimming left V 5 bases short and J 0 bases short, with 12 bases between. The CDR3 is made up of 15 amino acids. Germline V lookup: CDR1 LNHNV, CDR2 YYDKDF (reference sequence). CDR3 sequence (DNA): TGTGCCACCAGCCCCGAGGGACGGAGCACAGATACGCAGTATTTT. Residues: CATSPEGRSTDTQYF. The variable domain in full, completed from reference TRBV15 and TRBJ2-3, reads DAMVIQNPRYQVTQFGKPVTLSCSQTLNHNVMYWYQQKSSQAPKLLFHYYDKDFNNEADTPDNFQSRRPNTSFCFLDIRSPGLGDTAMYLCATSPEGRSTDTQYFGPGTRLTVL.

The genes are TRBV2 and TRBJ2-4; 9 bases agree with TRBD2. Germline V CDR1 and CDR2: SNHLY, FYNNEI. This CDR3 has 13 amino acids. V lost 7 bases to trimming and J lost 8 bases; unmatched junction nucleotides: 6. The CDR3 spells CASTAGGRHIQYF. As DNA, the CDR3 is TGTGCCAGCACGGCGGGGGGGCGTCACATTCAGTACTTC.

The J gene is TRBJ1-1, the V gene TRBV28; D remains unclear. V gave up 3 bases and J gave up 10 bases, with 12 bases separating them. This CDR3 spans 12 amino acids. The germline gives CDR1 MDHEN, CDR2 SYDVKM. The CDR3 bases are TGTGCCAGCAGTTTTATAAGTCGCCGAGCTTTCTTT. It yields the protein CASSFISRRAFF. The full variable domain, its missing parts supplied by reference TRBV28 and TRBJ1-1, is DVKVTQSSRYLVKRTGEKVFLECVQDMDHENMFWYRQDPGLGLRLIYFSYDVKMKEKGDIPEGYSVSREKKERFSLILESASTNQTSMYLCASSFISRRAFFGQGTRLTVV.

Notes on this clonotype: A much larger clonotype is one base distant, so this may be a read error. The rearrangement uses TRBV6-2 or TRBV6-3 and TRBJ1-5; maybe TRBD1 (5 bases). Germline V CDR1 and CDR2: MNHEY, SVGEGT. The CDR3 runs to 14 residues. The CDR3 DNA sequence: TGTGCCGGCAGGCGGGACTCGCTACTTCAGCCCCAGCATTTT. Its protein product is CAGRRDSLLQPQHF.

Remarks on this clonotype: A much larger clone sits a single nucleotide away, making a read error possible. The rearrangement joins TRBV7-2 to TRBJ2-1, with 9 bases that match TRBD2. CDR1 and CDR2 (germline): SGHTA, FQGNSA. This CDR3 has 15 amino acids. The CDR3 loop reads CACSLGRGGQHEQFF. The CDR3 DNA sequence: TGTGCCTGCAGCTTGGGGCGGGGGGGCCAGCATGAGCAGTTCTTC.

About this clonotype: Relative to the germline gene, one junction end is altered; a read error may explain this. This rearrangement joins TRBV5-1 to TRBJ2-7, with 10 positions matching TRBD2. CDR3 length: 16 amino acids. The germline V gene encodes CDR1 SGHRS and CDR2 YFSETQ. The CDR3 loop is CASSRVERGGTYEQYF. In DNA, the CDR3 is TGTGCCAGCAGCAGAGTGGAGCGGGGGGGCACCTACGAGCAGTACTTC.

This clonotype was counted at least ten times. The genes are TRBV29-1 and TRBJ2-3; D tentatively reads TRBD1 or TRBD2 (5 bases each). Per the germline V gene, CDR1 is SQVTM and CDR2 is ANQGSEA. V was trimmed by 6 bases and J by 3 bases, leaving 16 bases between them. This CDR3 contains 14 residues. CDR3 DNA sequence: TGCAGCGTAGGACAAGCGGTAGGAACAGATACGCAGTATTTT. Translating it yields CSVGQAVGTDTQYF.

This clonotype was seen at least ten times. The chain recombines TRBV7-6 with TRBJ1-3, with no clear D. The germline CDR1 and CDR2 sequences are SGHVS and FNYEAQ. The CDR3 length is 17 residues. Trimming removed 1 base at V and 0 bases at J, with 13 bases between. CDR3 in amino acids: CASSLVGGGSSGNTIYF. The CDR3 DNA reads as TGTGCCAGCAGCTTAGTGGGTGGTGGAAGCTCTGGAAACACCATATATTTT. Supplemented by reference TRBV7-6 and TRBJ1-3, the full variable domain reads GAGVSQSPRYKVTKRGQDVALRCDPISGHVSLYWYRQALGQGPEFLTYFNYEAQQDKSGLPNDRFSAERPEGSISTLTIQRTEQRDSAMYRCASSLVGGGSSGNTIYFGEGSWLTVV.

The chain carries TRBV9 and TRBJ1-2, with D perhaps TRBD1 (5 bases). The CDR3 consists of 14 residues. Germline CDR1 SGDLS, CDR2 YYNGEE. The ends were cut back, 4 bases at V and 4 bases at J, with 14 bases in the middle. The CDR3 protein is CASSPRDASYGYTF. The CDR3 DNA follows: TGTGCCAGCAGCCCAAGGGACGCAAGCTATGGCTACACCTTC.